Listed here are 5 T cell receptor beta chains from one sample, sequenced in a study of Graves' ophthalmopathy and Graves' hyperthyroidism. TCR beta CDR3 regions were amplified from RNA transcripts. HTBI primers were employed in first-round RT-PCR, then a second-round multiplex PCR followed. TCRdb analysed the multiplex PCR reads with MiXCR anew, one entry per CDR3 protein. The top ten clones hold roughly 46% of a sample with 740,000 or so distinct CDR3 sequences, roughly two fifths of them seen once. The material sequenced was peripheral blood. Receptors originate from an adult man with Graves' ophthalmopathy.

The chain joins TRBV9 to TRBJ1-2, with a tentative D call TRBD1 (6 bases). The germline V and J ends were trimmed by 4 bases and 8 bases, with 18 bases remaining between them. The germline CDR1 and CDR2 sequences are SGDLS and YYNGEE. The CDR3 length is 14 residues. The CDR3 loop is CASSQEMTGEGYTF. CDR3 bases: TGTGCCAGCAGCCAAGAGATGACAGGAGAGGGCTACACCTTC.

V usage is TRBV5-1 and J usage is TRBJ1-2; no reliable D call. CDR3 length: 16 residues. The V gene lost 3 bases and the J gene lost 6 bases, with 21 bases spanning the gap. Germline assignment: CDR1 SGHRS and CDR2 YFSETQ. CDR3 sequence (DNA): TGCGCCAGCAGCTCTGGTTCGGGGATCTGGATGGATGGCTACACCTTC. Translated: CASSSGSGIWMDGYTF. The whole variable domain, filled in from reference TRBV5-1 and TRBJ1-2, reads KAGVTQTPRYLIKTRGQQVTLSCSPISGHRSVSWYQQTPGQGLQFLFEYFSETQRNKGNFPGRFSGRQFSNSRSEMNVSTLELGDSALYLCASSSGSGIWMDGYTFGSGTRLTVV.

In its sample, this clonotype was seen many times. CDR3 bases: TGTGCCAGCAAAGACACCCTGAGAAACACCATATATTTT. Its protein is CASKDTLRNTIYF. The gene calls are TRBV2 and TRBJ1-3; no reliable D call. The CDR3 is made up of 13 amino acids. Per the germline V gene, CDR1 is SNHLY and CDR2 is FYNNEI. Trimming shortened V by 7 bases and J by 5 bases, and 12 bases separated the two germline ends.

CDR3 DNA sequence: TGTGCCAGCAGCCAAGTGGCGGGGGCGATAGGCAATCAGCCCCAGCATTTT. This encodes CASSQVAGAIGNQPQHF. The V gene is TRBV7-2, the J gene TRBJ1-5; tentative D call: TRBD1 (6 bases). The CDR3 has 17 residues. From germline, CDR1 is SGHTA and CDR2 FQGNSA. Trimming took 5 bases from V and 2 from J, leaving 19 bases between them.

This clonotype was seen repeatedly, ten times or more. V and J are TRBV7-8 and TRBJ1-2, with TRBD1 matching 8 bases. With 4 bases clipped from V and 7 bases from J, the junction kept 11 bases outside the gene matches. This CDR3 is built from 15 residues. CDR1 and CDR2 from the germline V gene are SGHVS and FQNEAQ. DNA of the CDR3: TGTGCCAGCAGCTCACTTACATGGACAGGGTCTGGCTACACCTTC. Translated: CASSSLTWTGSGYTF. The variable domain in full, completed from reference TRBV7-8 and TRBJ1-2, reads GAGVSQSPRYKVAKRGQDVALRCDPISGHVSLFWYQQALGQGPEFLTYFQNEAQLDKSGLPSDRFFAERPEGSVSTLKIQRTQQEDSAVYLCASSSLTWTGSGYTFGSGTRLTVV.